The rows below give T cell receptor beta chains drawn from one sample of a study of blood T cell repertoires in COVID-19. Clones were read by immunoSEQ multiplex PCR, and TCRdb kept only the in-frame ones, dropping some. The profile shows about 200,000 clones, more than 70% of them singletons. The source material was peripheral blood. These receptors were obtained from a human donor in a cohort sampled during active COVID-19. CDR3s include the opening cysteine and the closing phenylalanine or tryptophan. Fields, in order: clone size, V gene, J gene, D gene, CDR3 DNA, CDR3 protein. The D gene is left open where the match is weak. Where a row states a size, it is once, few, many or the class of an expanded clone; other rows omit it.

>.|TRBV5-6|TRBJ2-5|.
TGTGCCAGCAGCTTCGAACGAGGGGAGACCCAGTACTTC
CASSFERGETQYF
>.|TRBV5-1|TRBJ2-7|.
TGCGCCAGCAGCTCCAAGGTCGGGTACGAGCAGTACTTC
CASSSKVGYEQYF
>.|TRBV6-5|TRBJ1-5|TRBD1
TGTGCCAGCAGATCGGACAGGTATAGCAATCAGCCCCAGCATTTT
CASRSDRYSNQPQHF
>.|TRBV2|TRBJ2-7|.
TGTGCCACCAAGACCGGGACATCTTCCTACGAGCAGTACTTC
CATKTGTSSYEQYF
>.|TRBV30|TRBJ2-7|TRBD1
TGTGCCTGGAGTGTTTTTTCCGGGACAGACTACGAGCAGTACTTC
CAWSVFSGTDYEQYF
>.|TRBV7-9|TRBJ1-6|.
TGTGCCAGCAGCCCCACTGCGAATTCACCCCTCCACTTT
CASSPTANSPLHF
>.|TRBV6-1|TRBJ1-1|TRBD1
TGTGCCAGCAGTGAAATCAGGGGGCTCCACACTGAAGCTTTCTTT
CASSEIRGLHTEAFF
>.|TRBV18|TRBJ2-1|TRBD1
TGTGCCAGCTCACCACAGACTCCGAGACAGGGAAGAAATGAGCAGTTCTTC
CASSPQTPRQGRNEQFF
>.|TRBV6-4|TRBJ1-5|TRBD1
TGTGCCAGCAGGGCCATCCGGGACAGGGATCGTGCAAGCAATCAGCCCCAGCATTTT
CASRAIRDRDRASNQPQHF
>.|TRBV9|TRBJ2-2|.
TGTGCCAGCAGCCCAGAGCGGGGACATAACACCGGGGAGCTGTTTTTT
CASSPERGHNTGELFF
>.|TRBV2|TRBJ2-3|.
TGTGCCAGCAGTGCTAGCAGTAGCACAGATACGCAGTATTTT
CASSASSSTDTQYF
>few|TRBV19|TRBJ2-1|.
TGTGCCAGTAGTATGGGCAGGGGGGCATACAATGAGCAGTTCTTC
CASSMGRGAYNEQFF
>.|TRBV6-5|TRBJ2-3|TRBD2
TGTGCCAGCATCGGTAGCGGGGTAAAGTCTACGCAGTATTTT
CASIGSGVKSTQYF
>.|TRBV4-3|TRBJ2-7|.
TGCGCCAGCAGCCAAGACCTAGGACTACCATACGAGCAGTACTTC
CASSQDLGLPYEQYF
>.|TRBV10-3|TRBJ2-3|TRBD2
TGTGCCATCAGTCCCCGGACTAGCGGGGGGGGAGATACGCAGTATTTT
CAISPRTSGGGDTQYF
>.|TRBV3-1/TRBV3-2|TRBJ1-5|.
TGTGCCAGCAGCCAAACAGGTTCGGGGCCCCAGCATTTT
CASSQTGSGPQHF
>.|TRBV18|TRBJ2-1|.
TGTGCCAGCTCAGCGCCGGCAGCGAGCTCCTACAATGAGCAGTTCTTC
CASSAPAASSYNEQFF
>.|TRBV28|TRBJ2-5|TRBD2
TGTGCCAGCAGCGGAGGACTAGCGGGAGGAGGCAGAGAGACCCAGTACTTC
CASSGGLAGGGRETQYF
>.|TRBV29-1|TRBJ1-2|TRBD1
TGCAGCGACCAGGACAGGGACTATGGCTACACCTTC
CSDQDRDYGYTF
>.|TRBV15|TRBJ2-2|TRBD2
TGTGCCACCAGCAGAGGACTAGCGGGAGCTAGGAACACCGGGAAGCTGTTTTTT
CATSRGLAGARNTGKLFF
>.|TRBV28|TRBJ1-5|.
TGTGCCAGCAGTCCTCGGGACTTTTATAGCAATCAGCCCCAGCATTTT
CASSPRDFYSNQPQHF